A single sample is the source of the 21 T cell receptor beta chains below, sequenced in a study of beta chain features in type 1 diabetes. The investigators reverse transcribed all of the isolated RNA, so they sequenced expressed TCRB transcripts. Generated by immunoSEQ multiplex PCR, the TCRdb table keeps only in-frame clones and is missing some. The data contain 450,000 to 550,000 clones, 25% to 35% of them singletons. The specimen was naive CD4+ T cells from blood. Receptors were obtained from a man younger than 35 in good health.

This clone is a singleton in its sample. Within the sample, other DNA sequences also encode this same CDR3. V gene TRBV11-2 combines with J gene TRBJ2-5; 10 nucleotides line up with TRBD1. The CDR3 runs to 14 residues. The germline CDR1 and CDR2 sequences are SGHAT and FQNNGV. The J segment lost 2 bases and the V segment lost 7 bases, leaving 4 bases of the junction unmatched. CDR3 loop: CASTRDRGQETQYF. Written as DNA, the CDR3 is TGTGCCAGCACCAGGGACAGGGGACAAGAGACCCAGTACTTC.

The chain carries TRBV10-3 and TRBJ2-1; a weak D match, TRBD2 (6 bases). The CDR3 is 12 amino acids. In germline, CDR1 is ENHRY, CDR2 SYGVKD. The V gene lost 4 bases and the J gene lost 5 bases, with 6 bases spanning the gap. This CDR3 reads CAISGTNNEQFF. In DNA form, the CDR3 reads TGTGCCATCAGTGGGACTAACAATGAGCAGTTCTTC.

A single count supports this clone. The chain employs TRBV15 and TRBJ2-5, with D unclear. The CDR3 contains 15 residues. Germline CDR1 LNHNV, CDR2 YYDKDF (reference sequence). Trimming stripped 0 bases from V and 5 bases from J, with 13 bases between. CDR3 DNA sequence: TGTGCCACCAGCAGAGAAGTAAGGGTACAGGAGACCCAGTACTTC. Its protein product is CATSREVRVQETQYF.

This clone was recorded a few times. V gene TRBV18 combines with J gene TRBJ2-5, with TRBD1 matching over 8 bases. After removal of 2 bases from V and 4 bases from J, the junction contained 6 bases not matched to a gene. Germline CDR1 reads KGHSH; CDR2 reads LQKENI. CDR3 length: 15 residues. The CDR3, as DNA: TGTGCCAGCTCACCAAGGGGGACAGGAGGAGAGACCCAGTACTTC. It encodes CASSPRGTGGETQYF.

The chain combines TRBV30 with TRBJ2-3, with 8 bases that match TRBD1. Germline CDR1 is GTSNPN and CDR2 is SVGIG (reference sequence). The CDR3 sequence is 13 residues long. V lost 7 bases to trimming and J lost 5 bases; unmatched junction nucleotides: 8. DNA of the CDR3: TGTGCCTTCCAGGGGGCGCGTCGAGATACGCAGTATTTT. Its protein is CAFQGARRDTQYF.

This clone was counted a few times. The chain combines TRBV29-1 with TRBJ2-7; 8 nucleotides agree with TRBD2. From germline, CDR1 is SQVTM and CDR2 ANQGSEA. This CDR3 has 14 amino acids. V lost 6 bases, J lost 4 bases, and 11 bases stayed unmatched. The CDR3 reads CSVRGGRQEYEQYF. The DNA for the CDR3 is TGCAGCGTCCGGGGCGGGAGGCAAGAATACGAGCAGTACTTC.

The chain combines TRBV21-1 with TRBJ2-3; the table assigns TRBD2, which was not confirmed against the DNA. TRBV21-1 is noted as a pseudogene. The CDR3 spans 14 residues. CDR3 in DNA: TGTGCCAGCAGCAAACGATCGGGAACAGATACGCAGTATTTT. Amino acids: CASSKRSGTDTQYF.

J is TRBJ2-7 and V is TRBV5-1; TRBD1 might be the D (6 bases). The germline V and J ends were trimmed by 2 bases and 1 base, with 13 bases remaining between them. This CDR3 has 15 amino acids. Germline values: CDR1 SGHRS, CDR2 YFSETQ. CDR3 sequence reads: CASSLQGAASYEQYF. In DNA form, the CDR3 reads TGCGCCAGCAGCTTACAGGGAGCAGCTTCCTACGAGCAGTACTTC.

The chain has TRBV5-4 and TRBJ2-5; 7 nucleotides align to TRBD2. The CDR3 is 14 amino acids. V lost 5 bases and J lost 1; bases outside the gene matches: 5. The germline CDR1 and CDR2 sequences are SGHNT and YYREEE (reference sequence). The CDR3 nucleotides read TGTGCCAGCAGGATGACGGGGGGCCAAGAGACCCAGTACTTC. Protein product: CASRMTGGQETQYF.

This sequence joins TRBV11-2 and TRBJ2-1; a possible D gene is TRBD1 (5 bases). Between the trimmed V and J ends, which lost 1 base and 7 bases, there was a span of 8 bases. The V gene's germline CDR1 is SGHAT and CDR2 FQNNGV. The CDR3 consists of 13 residues. The CDR3 is CASSLGRVNEQFF. CDR3 DNA: TGTGCCAGCAGCTTAGGCAGGGTGAATGAGCAGTTCTTC.

A single count supports this clone. The chain joins TRBV2 to TRBJ2-7, with 8 bases that match TRBD2. Losses at the gene ends were 8 bases for V and 5 bases for J; bases not matched to a gene: 8. CDR3 length: 13 residues. Per germline, CDR1 SNHLY and CDR2 FYNNEI. CDR3 region: CASCRERGHEQYF. The CDR3, as DNA: TGTGCCAGCTGCCGGGAGCGGGGGCACGAGCAGTACTTC.

The J gene is TRBJ2-4, the V gene TRBV5-8; possibly TRBD1 for D (5 bases). V was trimmed by 4 bases and J by 9 bases, leaving 23 bases between them. The V gene's germline CDR1 is SGHTS and CDR2 YDEGEE. CDR3 length: 16 residues. The CDR3 DNA follows: TGTGCCAGCAGCCCCATAAGACAGTCGAGGTTAGGCATTCAGTACTTC. It codes for CASSPIRQSRLGIQYF.

This clone was found a few times. Other DNA sequences in the same sample also yield this CDR3. CDR3 sequence reads: CASSLLTDTQYF. CDR3 DNA: TGTGCCAGCAGCTTGCTCACAGATACGCAGTATTTT. The chain joins TRBV5-4 to TRBJ2-3; D uncertain. V lost 1 base to trimming and J lost 2 bases, with 2 bases between them. CDR3 length: 12 residues. Germline lookup yields CDR1 SGHNT and CDR2 YYREEE (reference sequence).

This clone was picked up a small number of times. The J gene is TRBJ2-7, the V gene TRBV4-3, with TRBD2 matching over 11 bases. The CDR3 sequence is 16 residues long. The ends lost 4 bases at V and 7 bases at J; junction bases unmatched: 12. CDR1 LGHNA and CDR2 YSLEER come from the germline V gene. CDR3 sequence reads: CASSRMALAGAREQYF. Written as DNA, the CDR3 is TGCGCCAGCAGCCGAATGGCACTAGCGGGAGCTCGAGAGCAGTACTTC.

This chain uses TRBV29-1 with TRBJ2-7, with 9 bases that match TRBD1. This CDR3 has 13 amino acids. J gave up 3 bases and V 7 bases, and 7 bases lay outside the gene matches. The germline V gene encodes CDR1 SQVTM and CDR2 ANQGSEA. CDR3 amino acids: CSGVEGQGYEQYF. The CDR3 DNA follows: TGCAGCGGGGTAGAGGGACAGGGCTACGAGCAGTACTTC.

The chain recombines TRBV5-1 with TRBJ2-1; unclear D gene. The germline V and J ends were trimmed by 3 bases and 10 bases, with 14 bases remaining between them. The length of the CDR3 is 13 residues. Germline V gene data show CDR1 as SGHRS and CDR2 as YFSETQ. The CDR3 DNA reads as TGCGCCAGCAGCTCGGACCCCGTTTTGGAGCAGTTCTTC. Its protein is CASSSDPVLEQFF.

The chain carries TRBV7-2 and TRBJ2-3; TRBD2 might be the D (5 bases). The germline gives CDR1 SGHTA, CDR2 FQGNSA. Trimming removed 5 bases at V and 0 bases at J, with 9 bases between. The CDR3 totals 14 residues. CDR3 nucleotide sequence: TGTGCCAGCAGCAATAGCGCTAGCACAGATACGCAGTATTTT. Protein product: CASSNSASTDTQYF.

This clone has more than one count but fewer than ten. This chain joins TRBV5-1 and TRBJ2-5; a weak D match, TRBD1 (6 bases). CDR3 length: 14 amino acids. CDR1 SGHRS and CDR2 YFSETQ come from the germline V gene. Between the trimmed V and J ends, which lost 6 bases and 1 base, there was a span of 13 bases. The CDR3 loop reads CASKEQGGQETQYF. For the CDR3, the DNA is TGCGCCAGCAAAGAACAGGGTGGCCAAGAGACCCAGTACTTC.

The chain carries TRBV25-1 and TRBJ2-3, with D hard to call. The CDR3 runs to 11 residues. Germline assignment: CDR1 MGHDK and CDR2 SYGVNS. V shed 8 bases and J shed 5 bases, with 8 bases lying between them. The CDR3, as DNA: TGTGCCAGCGGGGTGAGAGATACGCAGTATTTT. Translated: CASGVRDTQYF.

This clone has only a few counts. The chain recombines TRBV9 with TRBJ1-2; TRBD1 is a possible D gene (6 bases). The V gene's germline CDR1 is SGDLS and CDR2 YYNGEE. This CDR3 has 12 amino acids. The V and J ends lost 3 bases and 6 bases respectively, with 9 bases between them. The CDR3, as DNA: TGTGCCAGCAGCGGACAGGTGGATGGCTACACCTTC. Translation: CASSGQVDGYTF.

The table lists this clone with a few counts. The CDR3 region is CASSPGTDRAIQYF. The CDR3 region has the DNA TGCGCCAGCAGCCCCGGAACGGACAGGGCCATTCAGTACTTC. The chain joins TRBV5-1 to TRBJ2-4, with TRBD1 identical over 8 bases. The trim removed 4 bases at V and 9 bases at J, leaving 9 bases unmatched. There are 14 residues in the CDR3. The germline V gene has CDR1 SGHRS and CDR2 YFSETQ.